The T cell receptor beta chain described here comes from a study of cytomegalovirus exposure and HLA in healthy donors. Study-wide findings and caveats: Three chains linked to CMV were shown in vitro to be specific for CMV antigens. Reportedly, cytomegalovirus status was diagnosed with high sensitivity and specificity.

Use of 60 Vbeta and 13 Jbeta primers characterized the PCR. Here immunoSEQ multiplex PCR was the method, and the copy in TCRdb shows in-frame clones only, minus some. The sample yields around 150,000 clones, roughly 75% seen once. Germline assignment: CDR1 SGHDT and CDR2 YYEEEE. The CDR3 length is 15 residues. Trimming shortened V by 4 bases and J by 3 bases, and 17 bases separated the two germline ends. Points on this clone: Antigen specificity is unknown.

The sample was PBMCs. The clonotype originates from a man in his forties in good health and CMV-seropositive. The chain is built from TRBV5-6 and TRBJ2-7; possibly TRBD1 for D (5 bases). The CDR3 loop is CASSPSSGAGYEQYF. The CDR3 bases are TGTGCCAGCAGCCCCTCTTCTGGGGCCGGCTACGAGCAGTACTTC.